A single sample gave rise to the 3 T cell receptor beta chains below, sequenced in a study of cytomegalovirus exposure and HLA in healthy donors. 60 Vbeta and 13 Jbeta primers were used in PCR. Libraries were prepared by immunoSEQ multiplex PCR; TCRdb keeps only in-frame clonotypes and omits some of them. This table holds approximately 120,000 clones, 83% found once. The sample was PBMCs. The receptors come from a woman in her thirties or forties in good health and CMV-seropositive.

The chain carries TRBV4-1 and TRBJ1-1; D gene uncertain. Trimming pared 1 base from V and 7 bases from J, leaving 13 bases between. The CDR3 contains 14 residues. Germline CDR1 reads MGHRA; CDR2 reads YSYEKL. The DNA of the CDR3 is TGCGCCAGCAGCCAAGTCGCTGCGGTGGATGAAGCTTTCTTT. Protein: CASSQVAAVDEAFF.

The chain is built from TRBV27 and TRBJ2-1, with TRBD2 matching over 8 bases. Germline assignment: CDR1 MNHEY and CDR2 SMNVEV (reference sequence). This CDR3 region has 16 residues. Trimming removed 5 bases from V and 3 bases from J; junction bases left unmatched: 9. Here the CDR3 DNA reads TGTGCCAGCAGTCCTTATAGCGGGACGAACTACAATGAGCAGTTCTTC. Translated: CASSPYSGTNYNEQFF.

This chain uses TRBV2 with TRBJ2-3, with TRBD2 matching 9 bases. Germline trimming cut 6 bases from V and 4 bases from J; bases unmatched to any gene: 5. The germline V gene has CDR1 SNHLY and CDR2 FYNNEI. The CDR3 is made up of 14 amino acids. This CDR3 reads CASSYSGSSDTQYF. The CDR3 bases are TGTGCCAGCAGCTATAGCGGGAGCTCAGATACGCAGTATTTT.